This T cell receptor beta chain comes out of a study of blood T cell repertoires in COVID-19. Overall study context: PBMCs, B-cell-depleted T cells, or T cells were the source of the cDNA or gDNA that made up the material.

Germline assignment: CDR1 SGHVS and CDR2 FNYEAQ. V was shortened by 1 base and J by 1 base, with 14 bases between the two germline ends. The CDR3 has 17 amino acids. Source study methods: Estimates of nucleated cell counts were drawn from the amplification of reference gene primers. Some clones are missing from TCRdb's copy, which holds only in-frame ones; the method was immunoSEQ multiplex PCR. The DNA was the basis for D and trimming; V, J and clone size are from that table. This table holds roughly 230,000 clones, around nine tenths found once. Patients from Seattle were sampled longitudinally, starting during active infection.

The chain employs TRBV7-6 and TRBJ2-1; maybe TRBD1 (5 bases). Material: peripheral blood. The receptor comes from a man aged 25-45 years with COVID-19, enrolled during active disease. CDR3 region: CASSLVRQGASYNEQFF. CDR3 DNA: TGTGCCAGCAGCTTAGTTAGGCAGGGCGCTTCCTACAATGAGCAGTTCTTC. Filled out from reference TRBV7-6 and TRBJ2-1, the complete variable domain reads GAGVSQSPRYKVTKRGQDVALRCDPISGHVSLYWYRQALGQGPEFLTYFNYEAQQDKSGLPNDRFSAERPEGSISTLTIQRTEQRDSAMYRCASSLVRQGASYNEQFFGPGTRLTVL.